This T cell receptor (beta chain) is from a study of cytomegalovirus exposure and HLA in healthy donors. General study findings and limits: A later analysis showed that HLA-associated TCR beta chains had undergone more clonal expansion than equally common others. Accurate predictions that matched the HLA-A and HLA-B alleles of most subjects were reportedly made from TCR beta sequences. Previously analyzed data showed that most TCR beta V segments were productive at a frequency of about 87% or about 30%.

Only one count was recorded for this clone. Its antigen is undetermined. The PCR was carried out with 60 Vbeta primers and 13 Jbeta primers. Only in-frame clones appear in the TCRdb table, and some are missing; sequencing was by immunoSEQ multiplex PCR. The table records around 130,000 clones, 55% to 75% of them present only once. This CDR3 contains 15 residues. CDR1 and CDR2 from the germline V gene are SGHRS and YFSETQ. The J segment lost 3 bases and the V segment lost 4 bases, leaving 9 bases of the junction unmatched. Nominally healthy donors were sampled, though unrecorded immune exposures were likely.

The rearrangement uses TRBV5-1 and TRBJ1-1; TRBD1 aligns across 7 bases. The specimen was PBMCs. This receptor was identified in a human donor in good health. CDR3 in amino acids: CASSATGNWDTEAFF. In DNA, the CDR3 is TGCGCCAGCAGCGCGACAGGGAATTGGGACACTGAAGCTTTCTTT.